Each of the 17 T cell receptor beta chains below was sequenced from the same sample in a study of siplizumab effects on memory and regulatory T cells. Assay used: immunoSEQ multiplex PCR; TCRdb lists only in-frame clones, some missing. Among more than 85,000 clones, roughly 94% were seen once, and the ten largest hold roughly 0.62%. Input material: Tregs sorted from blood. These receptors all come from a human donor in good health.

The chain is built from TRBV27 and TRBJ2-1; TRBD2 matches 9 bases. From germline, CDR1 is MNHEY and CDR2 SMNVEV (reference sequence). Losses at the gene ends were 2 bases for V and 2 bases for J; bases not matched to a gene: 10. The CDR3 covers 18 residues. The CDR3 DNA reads TGTGCCAGCAGTTTAGTCGGACTTAGCGGGAGCACCTACAATGAGCAGTTCTTC. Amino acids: CASSLVGLSGSTYNEQFF.

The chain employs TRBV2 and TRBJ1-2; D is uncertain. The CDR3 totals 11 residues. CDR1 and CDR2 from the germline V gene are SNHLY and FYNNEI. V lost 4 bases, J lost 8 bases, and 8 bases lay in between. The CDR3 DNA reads TGTGCCAGCAGTGCGGGTGGCGGCTACACCTTC. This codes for CASSAGGGYTF.

This chain's CDR3 is CASRTTGAGGYTF. The CDR3 coding sequence is TGTGCCAGCAGAACCACAGGGGCAGGGGGCTACACCTTC. The chain is built from TRBV25-1 and TRBJ1-2; 7 bases line up with TRBD1. J lost 8 bases, V lost 6 bases, and 9 bases had no gene match. The CDR3 contains 13 residues. The germline gives CDR1 MGHDK, CDR2 SYGVNS.

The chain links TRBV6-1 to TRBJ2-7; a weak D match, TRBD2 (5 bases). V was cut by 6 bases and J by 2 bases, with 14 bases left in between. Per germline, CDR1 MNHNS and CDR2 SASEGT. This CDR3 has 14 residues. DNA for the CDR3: TGTGCCAGCAGCTTGACTTATAGCGCCTACGAGCAGTACTTC. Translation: CASSLTYSAYEQYF.

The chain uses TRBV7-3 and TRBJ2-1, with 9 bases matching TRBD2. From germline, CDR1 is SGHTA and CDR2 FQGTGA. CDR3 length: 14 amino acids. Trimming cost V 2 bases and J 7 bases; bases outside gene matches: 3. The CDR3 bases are TGTGCCAGCAGCTTACTAGCGGGGACTAATGAGCAGTTCTTC. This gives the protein CASSLLAGTNEQFF.

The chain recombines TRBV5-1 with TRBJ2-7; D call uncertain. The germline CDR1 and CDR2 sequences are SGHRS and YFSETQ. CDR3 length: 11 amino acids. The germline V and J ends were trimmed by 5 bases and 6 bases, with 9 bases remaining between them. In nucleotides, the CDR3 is TGCGCCAGCAGGGCCGGTCCCGAGCAGTACTTC. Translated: CASRAGPEQYF.

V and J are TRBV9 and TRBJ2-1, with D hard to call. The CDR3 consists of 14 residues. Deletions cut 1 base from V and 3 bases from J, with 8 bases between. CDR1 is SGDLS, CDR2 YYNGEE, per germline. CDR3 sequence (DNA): TGTGCCAGCAGCGTACGAGACATCTACAATGAGCAGTTCTTC. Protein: CASSVRDIYNEQFF.

CDR3 bases: TGTGCCAGCAGTGAAGGGGGCGCCTATGGCTACACCTTC. Protein product: CASSEGGAYGYTF. J is TRBJ1-2 and V is TRBV6-1, with a possible D match to TRBD1 (5 bases). This CDR3 is built from 13 residues. The germline V gene has CDR1 MNHNS and CDR2 SASEGT. The V and J ends lost 1 base and 4 bases respectively, with 7 bases between them.

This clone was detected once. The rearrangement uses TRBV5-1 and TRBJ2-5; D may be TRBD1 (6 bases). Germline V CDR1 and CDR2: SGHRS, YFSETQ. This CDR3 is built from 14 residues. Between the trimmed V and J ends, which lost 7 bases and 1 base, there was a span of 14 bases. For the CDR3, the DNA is TGCGCCAGCCGGACCAGACAGGCCCAAGAGACCCAGTACTTC. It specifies CASRTRQAQETQYF.

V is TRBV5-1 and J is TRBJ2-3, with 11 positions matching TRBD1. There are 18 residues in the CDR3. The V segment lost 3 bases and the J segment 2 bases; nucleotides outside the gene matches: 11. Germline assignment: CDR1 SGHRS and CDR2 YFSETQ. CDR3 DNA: TGCGCCAGCAGCTGGGGCCCGGGACAGGGGGTAATCACAGATACGCAGTATTTT. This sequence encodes CASSWGPGQGVITDTQYF.

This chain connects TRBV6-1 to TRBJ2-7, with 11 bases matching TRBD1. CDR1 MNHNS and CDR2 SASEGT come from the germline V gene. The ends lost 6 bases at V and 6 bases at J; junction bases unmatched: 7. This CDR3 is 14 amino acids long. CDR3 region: CASSGTGGAFEQYF. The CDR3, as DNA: TGTGCCAGCAGCGGGACAGGGGGTGCGTTCGAGCAGTACTTC.

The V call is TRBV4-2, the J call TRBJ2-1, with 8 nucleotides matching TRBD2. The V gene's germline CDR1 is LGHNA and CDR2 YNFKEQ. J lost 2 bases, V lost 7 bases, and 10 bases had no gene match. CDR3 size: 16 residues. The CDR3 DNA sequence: TGTGCCAGCACCCTTCGAGCGGGAGAGACCTACAATGAGCAGTTCTTC. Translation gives CASTLRAGETYNEQFF.

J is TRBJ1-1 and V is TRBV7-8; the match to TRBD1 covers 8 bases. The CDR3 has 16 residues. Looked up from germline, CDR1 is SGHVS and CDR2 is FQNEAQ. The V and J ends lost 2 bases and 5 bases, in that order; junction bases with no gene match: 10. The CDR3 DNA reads TGTGCCAGCAGCTTACCTTGGACAGGGAGGAATACTGAAGCTTTCTTT. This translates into CASSLPWTGRNTEAFF.

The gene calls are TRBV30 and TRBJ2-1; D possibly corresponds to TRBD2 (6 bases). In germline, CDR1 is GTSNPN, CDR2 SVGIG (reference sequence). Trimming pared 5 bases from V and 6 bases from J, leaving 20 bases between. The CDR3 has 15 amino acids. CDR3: CAWGRTTPVSNEQFF. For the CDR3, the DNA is TGTGCCTGGGGGCGGACTACTCCGGTAAGCAATGAGCAGTTCTTC.

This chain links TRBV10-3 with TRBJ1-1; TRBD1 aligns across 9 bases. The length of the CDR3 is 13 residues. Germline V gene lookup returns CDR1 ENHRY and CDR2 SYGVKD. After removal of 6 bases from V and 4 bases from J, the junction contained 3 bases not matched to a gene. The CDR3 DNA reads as TGTGCCATCAGGGGGACAGGGAGCACTGAAGCTTTCTTT. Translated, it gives CAIRGTGSTEAFF.

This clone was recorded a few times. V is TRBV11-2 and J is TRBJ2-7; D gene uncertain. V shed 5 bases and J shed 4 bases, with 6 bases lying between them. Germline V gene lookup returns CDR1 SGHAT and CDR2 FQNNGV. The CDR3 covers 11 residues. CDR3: CASSHAYEQYF. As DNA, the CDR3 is TGTGCCAGCAGCCACGCTTACGAGCAGTACTTC.

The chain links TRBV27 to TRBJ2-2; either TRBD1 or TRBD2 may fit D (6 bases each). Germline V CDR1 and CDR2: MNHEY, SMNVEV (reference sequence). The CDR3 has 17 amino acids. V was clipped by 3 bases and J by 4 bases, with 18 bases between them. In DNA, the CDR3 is TGTGCCAGCAGTTTTTTCGAGGGGGGCGGATTCACCGGGGAGCTGTTTTTT. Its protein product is CASSFFEGGGFTGELFF.